This entry concerns a single T cell receptor beta chain. Before DNA extraction, roughly 1-11 million cryopreserved PBMC were held in the samples. Sequencing used immunoSEQ v3.0 at survey level. Using immunoSEQ multiplex PCR, the repertoire was profiled, and TCRdb retains in-frame clones only, with some absent. The sample lists about 36,000 clones; about 80% were seen once. The CDR3 is made up of 15 amino acids. The V gene end was trimmed by 5 bases and the J gene end by 4 bases; junction bases not matched to a gene: 5. Looked up from germline, CDR1 is SGHTA and CDR2 is FQGNSA. This record belongs to a study of long-term antiretroviral therapy in people with HIV.

The chain uses TRBV7-2 and TRBJ2-3, with 11 bases fitting TRBD2. The origin of this receptor is a man aged 25-40 years with HIV. Sequenced material: unsorted PBMCs, taken 3.4 years after starting antiretroviral therapy. The CDR3 sequence is CASSRSGRAPDTQYF. CDR3 sequence (DNA): TGTGCCAGCAGCCGTAGCGGGAGGGCCCCAGATACGCAGTATTTT.